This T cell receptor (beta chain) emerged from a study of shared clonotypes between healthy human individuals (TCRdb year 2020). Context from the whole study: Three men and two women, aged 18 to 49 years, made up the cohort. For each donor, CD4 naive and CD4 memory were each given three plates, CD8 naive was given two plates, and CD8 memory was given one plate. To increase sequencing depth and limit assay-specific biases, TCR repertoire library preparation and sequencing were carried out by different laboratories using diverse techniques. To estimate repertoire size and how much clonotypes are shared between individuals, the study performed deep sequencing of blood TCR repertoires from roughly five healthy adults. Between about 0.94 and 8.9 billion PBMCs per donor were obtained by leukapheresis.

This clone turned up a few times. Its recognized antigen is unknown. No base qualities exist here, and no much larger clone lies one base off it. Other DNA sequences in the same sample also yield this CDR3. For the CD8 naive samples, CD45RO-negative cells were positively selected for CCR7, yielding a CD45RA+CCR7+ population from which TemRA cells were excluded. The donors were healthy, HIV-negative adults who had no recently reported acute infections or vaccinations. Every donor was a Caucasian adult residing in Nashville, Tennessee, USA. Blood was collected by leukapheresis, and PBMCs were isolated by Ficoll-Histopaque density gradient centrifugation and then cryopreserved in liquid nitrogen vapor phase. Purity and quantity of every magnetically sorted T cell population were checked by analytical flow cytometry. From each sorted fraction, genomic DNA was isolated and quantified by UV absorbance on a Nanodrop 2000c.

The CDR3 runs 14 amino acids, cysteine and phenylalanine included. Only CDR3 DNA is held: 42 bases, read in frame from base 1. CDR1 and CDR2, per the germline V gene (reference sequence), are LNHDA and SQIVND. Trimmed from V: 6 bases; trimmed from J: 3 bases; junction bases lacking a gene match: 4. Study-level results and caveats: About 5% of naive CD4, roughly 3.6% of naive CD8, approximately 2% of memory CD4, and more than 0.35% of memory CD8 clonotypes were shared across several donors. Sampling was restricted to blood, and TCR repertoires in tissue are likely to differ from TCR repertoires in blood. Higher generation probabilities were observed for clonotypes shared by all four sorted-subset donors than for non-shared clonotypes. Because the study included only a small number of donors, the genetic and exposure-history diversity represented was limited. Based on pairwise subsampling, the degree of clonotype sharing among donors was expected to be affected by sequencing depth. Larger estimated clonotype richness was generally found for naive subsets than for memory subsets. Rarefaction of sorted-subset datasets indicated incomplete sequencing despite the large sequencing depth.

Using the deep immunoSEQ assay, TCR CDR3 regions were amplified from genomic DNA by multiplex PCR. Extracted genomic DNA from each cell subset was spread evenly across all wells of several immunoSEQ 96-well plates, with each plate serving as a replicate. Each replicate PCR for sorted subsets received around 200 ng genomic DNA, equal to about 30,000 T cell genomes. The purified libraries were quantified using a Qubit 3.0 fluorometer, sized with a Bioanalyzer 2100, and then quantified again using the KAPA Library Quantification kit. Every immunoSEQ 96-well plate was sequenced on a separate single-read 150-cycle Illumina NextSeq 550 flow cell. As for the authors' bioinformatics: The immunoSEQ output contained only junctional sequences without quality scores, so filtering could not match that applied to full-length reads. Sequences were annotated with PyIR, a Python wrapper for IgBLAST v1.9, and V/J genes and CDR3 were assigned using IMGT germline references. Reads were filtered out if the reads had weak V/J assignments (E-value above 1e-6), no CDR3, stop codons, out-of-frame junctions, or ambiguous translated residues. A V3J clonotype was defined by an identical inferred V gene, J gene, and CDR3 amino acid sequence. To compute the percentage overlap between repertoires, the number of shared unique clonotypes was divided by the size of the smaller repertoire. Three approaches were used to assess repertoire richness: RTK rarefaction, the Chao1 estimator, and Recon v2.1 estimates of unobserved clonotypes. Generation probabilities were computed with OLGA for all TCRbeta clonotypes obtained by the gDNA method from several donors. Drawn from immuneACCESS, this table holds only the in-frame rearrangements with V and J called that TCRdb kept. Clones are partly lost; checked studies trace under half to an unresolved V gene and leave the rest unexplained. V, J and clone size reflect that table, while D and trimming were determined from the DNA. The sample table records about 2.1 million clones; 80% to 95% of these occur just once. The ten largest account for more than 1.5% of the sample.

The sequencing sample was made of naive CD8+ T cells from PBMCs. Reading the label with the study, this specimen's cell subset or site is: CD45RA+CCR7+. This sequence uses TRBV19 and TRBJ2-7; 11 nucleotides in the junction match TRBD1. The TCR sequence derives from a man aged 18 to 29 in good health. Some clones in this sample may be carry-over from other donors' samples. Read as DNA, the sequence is TGTGCCAGTAGCCCCGGGACAGGGGGCTACGAGCAGTACTTC. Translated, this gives CASSPGTGGYEQYF.